Listed below are T cell receptor beta chains from one sample, sequenced in a study of blood T cell repertoires in COVID-19. TCRdb keeps only in-frame clones here, not all; method: immunoSEQ multiplex PCR. The repertoire includes about 200,000 clones, 65% to 90% of them detected once, and less than 5% sits in the top ten. Specimen: PBMCs or T cells enriched from blood (not recorded which). The receptors were sampled from a woman between 35 and 50 years old with acute COVID-19. CDR3s leave out the opening cysteine and the closing phenylalanine or tryptophan. A D gene is named only where the DNA matches it firmly.

V gene: TRBV28; J gene: TRBJ2-3; D gene: NA; CDR3 protein: ASSSGQRPLY
V gene: TRBV19; J gene: TRBJ1-1; D gene: TRBD1; CDR3 protein: ASSIGVGTGGRMNTEAF
V gene: TRBV28; J gene: TRBJ1-6; D gene: NA; CDR3 protein: ASSLWLSWGGAPLH
V gene: TRBV6-5; J gene: TRBJ1-5; D gene: NA; CDR3 protein: ASTREYQPQH
V gene: TRBV6-5; J gene: TRBJ1-2; D gene: TRBD1; CDR3 protein: ASSGRTGPGYT
V gene: TRBV4-3; J gene: TRBJ2-1; D gene: NA; CDR3 protein: ASSQDLRSGSYNEQF
V gene: TRBV6-2/TRBV6-3; J gene: TRBJ2-2; D gene: TRBD2; CDR3 protein: ASSYSTSGSDTGELF
V gene: TRBV7-8; J gene: TRBJ2-7; D gene: TRBD2; CDR3 protein: ASSLGGGANLYEQY
V gene: TRBV28; J gene: TRBJ1-4; D gene: NA; CDR3 protein: AVGQIEKLF
V gene: TRBV27; J gene: TRBJ2-7; D gene: TRBD1; CDR3 protein: ATQTGGDEQY
V gene: TRBV2; J gene: TRBJ2-5; D gene: NA; CDR3 protein: ASTRDQETQY
V gene: TRBV18; J gene: TRBJ2-1; D gene: NA; CDR3 protein: ASSPPRGGTYNEQF
V gene: TRBV19; J gene: TRBJ2-7; D gene: TRBD1; CDR3 protein: ASSPGQGGLQQY
V gene: TRBV5-6; J gene: TRBJ2-5; D gene: NA; CDR3 protein: ASQKQGPLYQETQY
V gene: TRBV7-8; J gene: TRBJ2-7; D gene: TRBD1; CDR3 protein: ASTIGTGGPGEQY
V gene: TRBV19; J gene: TRBJ2-3; D gene: NA; CDR3 protein: ASRGGNYFTDTQY
V gene: TRBV7-3; J gene: TRBJ2-1; D gene: TRBD2; CDR3 protein: ASSLTGLAGDNEQF
V gene: TRBV7-9; J gene: TRBJ2-7; D gene: NA; CDR3 protein: ASSFPTGLEQY
V gene: TRBV7-6; J gene: TRBJ2-1; D gene: TRBD2; CDR3 protein: ASSLGRTSGRGVRSYNEQF
V gene: TRBV6-6; J gene: TRBJ2-7; D gene: TRBD1; CDR3 protein: ASSSPGQGVYEQY
V gene: TRBV9; J gene: TRBJ2-2; D gene: TRBD2; CDR3 protein: ASSVSPPSGENTGELF
V gene: TRBV7-3; J gene: TRBJ1-1; D gene: NA; CDR3 protein: ASSSTGNMNTEAF
V gene: TRBV24-1; J gene: TRBJ2-1; D gene: TRBD1; CDR3 protein: ATSETGTGVANEQF
V gene: TRBV5-6; J gene: TRBJ1-2; D gene: TRBD1; CDR3 protein: ASSEPGQGVLSYGYT
V gene: TRBV24-1; J gene: TRBJ1-5; D gene: NA; CDR3 protein: ATSGGDRRQPQH
V gene: TRBV3-1/TRBV3-2; J gene: TRBJ2-3; D gene: TRBD1; CDR3 protein: ASSQGTGSYNTDTQY
V gene: TRBV27; J gene: TRBJ1-2; D gene: TRBD1; CDR3 protein: ASSLGQGNYGYT
V gene: TRBV9; J gene: TRBJ2-2; D gene: TRBD2; CDR3 protein: ASSVGLAANTGELF
V gene: TRBV14; J gene: TRBJ2-1; D gene: TRBD2; CDR3 protein: ASSQPKSGRAYNEQF
V gene: TRBV5-5; J gene: TRBJ1-1; D gene: NA; CDR3 protein: ASSWEGQTHTEAF
V gene: TRBV2; J gene: TRBJ1-5; D gene: NA; CDR3 protein: ASSGGRYSNQPQH
V gene: TRBV19; J gene: TRBJ1-5; D gene: NA; CDR3 protein: ASGPGGSNQPQH
V gene: TRBV9; J gene: TRBJ2-1; D gene: NA; CDR3 protein: ASTAGPAYNEQF
V gene: TRBV4-1; J gene: TRBJ2-7; D gene: NA; CDR3 protein: ASSQGPSYEQY
V gene: TRBV7-3; J gene: TRBJ2-1; D gene: TRBD2; CDR3 protein: ASSLDTTSGSGEQF
V gene: TRBV30; J gene: TRBJ2-6; D gene: TRBD1; CDR3 protein: AWSPGGAGANVLT
V gene: TRBV27; J gene: TRBJ2-2; D gene: TRBD1; CDR3 protein: ASSGQGDGELF
V gene: TRBV4-2; J gene: TRBJ2-2; D gene: NA; CDR3 protein: ASSRAEANTGELF
V gene: TRBV11-3; J gene: TRBJ1-3; D gene: NA; CDR3 protein: ASSRDISGNTIY
V gene: TRBV6-6; J gene: TRBJ2-3; D gene: TRBD2; CDR3 protein: ATKKREGTDTQY
V gene: TRBV18; J gene: TRBJ2-2; D gene: NA; CDR3 protein: ASSPFPRDSTGELF
V gene: TRBV27; J gene: TRBJ1-2; D gene: NA; CDR3 protein: ASSFGANYGYT
V gene: TRBV11-3; J gene: TRBJ1-6; D gene: NA; CDR3 protein: ASSQDSHQNSPLH
V gene: TRBV6-5; J gene: TRBJ1-2; D gene: NA; CDR3 protein: ASAGGLNYGYT
V gene: TRBV6-1; J gene: TRBJ2-3; D gene: NA; CDR3 protein: ASSDLFRTDTQY
V gene: TRBV10-1; J gene: TRBJ2-1; D gene: TRBD2; CDR3 protein: ASSARTSGRANEQF
V gene: TRBV3-1/TRBV3-2; J gene: TRBJ2-3; D gene: TRBD2; CDR3 protein: ASSQDRLAGVDTQY
V gene: TRBV28; J gene: TRBJ2-4; D gene: NA; CDR3 protein: ASSFWGERRVPGKNIQY
V gene: TRBV28; J gene: TRBJ1-2; D gene: NA; CDR3 protein: ASSNKAPGGYT
V gene: TRBV19; J gene: TRBJ2-6; D gene: NA; CDR3 protein: ASSPGSLRVANVLT
V gene: TRBV15; J gene: TRBJ1-5; D gene: NA; CDR3 protein: ATSRGPGKGDQPQH
V gene: TRBV19; J gene: TRBJ1-6; D gene: TRBD1; CDR3 protein: ASSETGTGSSPLH
V gene: TRBV28; J gene: TRBJ1-4; D gene: NA; CDR3 protein: ASSRRREKLF
V gene: TRBV27; J gene: TRBJ2-7; D gene: NA; CDR3 protein: ASSTAGLAAYEQY
V gene: TRBV2; J gene: TRBJ2-7; D gene: TRBD1; CDR3 protein: ASSRFGTGENEQY